This T cell receptor (beta chain) was obtained from a study of T cells in Graves' hyperthyroidism and ophthalmopathy. Study context: Before any treatment, at initial diagnosis, peripheral blood was collected.

This clonotype was recorded many times. The junction had 12 bases not matched to a gene; V was cut back by 5 bases and J by 4 bases. The length of the CDR3 is 17 residues. Germline lookup yields CDR1 MDHEN and CDR2 SYDVKM. Graves' hyperthyroidism qualified as stable when ophthalmopathy did not progress within 18 months. Subjects aged 18 to 65 presented with newly diagnosed hyperthyroidism of less than 2 months' duration. The TCR beta CDR3 regions underwent amplification using RNA transcripts as the source. The study used the HTBI primer set for a first-round RT-PCR of the TCR CDR3. Each CDR3 protein gets one entry after TCRdb re-called the multiplex PCR reads with MiXCR. Of fewer than 350,000 distinct CDR3 sequences in the sample, 21% were seen once.

The specimen was blood. J is TRBJ2-5 and V is TRBV28; 11 bases align to TRBD2. The TCR originated in a woman aged 50 to 60 with Graves' hyperthyroidism. In nucleotides, the CDR3 is TGTGCCAGCAGTCAACATGGGTCTAGCGGGGGGAGAGAGACCCAGTACTTC. Translation: CASSQHGSSGGRETQYF.